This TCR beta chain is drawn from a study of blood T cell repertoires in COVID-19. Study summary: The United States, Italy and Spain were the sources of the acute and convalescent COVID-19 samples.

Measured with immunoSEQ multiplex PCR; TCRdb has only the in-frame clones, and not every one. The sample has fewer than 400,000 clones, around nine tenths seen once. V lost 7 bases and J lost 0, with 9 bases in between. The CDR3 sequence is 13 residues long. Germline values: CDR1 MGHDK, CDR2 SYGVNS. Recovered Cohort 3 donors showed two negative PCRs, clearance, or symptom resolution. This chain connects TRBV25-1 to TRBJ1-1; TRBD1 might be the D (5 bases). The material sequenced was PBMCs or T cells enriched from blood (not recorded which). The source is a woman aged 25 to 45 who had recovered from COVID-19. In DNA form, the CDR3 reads TGTGCCAGCATCGGGGGGGTGAACACTGAAGCTTTCTTT. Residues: CASIGGVNTEAFF.